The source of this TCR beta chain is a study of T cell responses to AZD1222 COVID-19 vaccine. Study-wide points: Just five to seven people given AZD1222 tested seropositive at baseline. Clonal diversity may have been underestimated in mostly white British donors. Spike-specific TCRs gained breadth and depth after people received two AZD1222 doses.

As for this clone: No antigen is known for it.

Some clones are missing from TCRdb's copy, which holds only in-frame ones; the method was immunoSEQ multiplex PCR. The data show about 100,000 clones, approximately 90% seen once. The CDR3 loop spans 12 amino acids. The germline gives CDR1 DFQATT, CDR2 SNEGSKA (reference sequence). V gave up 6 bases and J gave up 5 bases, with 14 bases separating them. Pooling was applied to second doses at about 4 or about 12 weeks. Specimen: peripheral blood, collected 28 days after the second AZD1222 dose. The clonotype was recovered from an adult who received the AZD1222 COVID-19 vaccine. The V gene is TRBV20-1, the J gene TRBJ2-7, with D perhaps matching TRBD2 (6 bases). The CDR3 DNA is TGCAGTGCCAGTACGGGGAGGAACGAGCAGTACTTC. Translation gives CSASTGRNEQYF.